Each of the 2 T cell receptor beta chains below was sequenced from the same sample in a study of blood T cell repertoires in COVID-19. TCRdb keeps only in-frame clones here, not all; method: immunoSEQ multiplex PCR. The data show about 270,000 clones, approximately 90% seen once. Sequencing input: PBMCs or T cells enriched from blood (not recorded which). These TCRs come from a middle-aged man who had been exposed to COVID-19.

This sequence joins TRBV10-3 and TRBJ1-2; 8 positions match TRBD1. The CDR3 contains 12 residues. After removal of 6 bases from V and 8 bases from J, the junction contained 5 bases not matched to a gene. Germline V gene lookup returns CDR1 ENHRY and CDR2 SYGVKD. Here the CDR3 reads CAIRDRGEGYTF. CDR3 DNA: TGTGCCATCAGAGACAGGGGAGAAGGCTACACCTTC.

The chain carries TRBV7-8 and TRBJ1-1; 7 bases line up with TRBD1. V lost 5 bases to trimming and J lost 0 bases; unmatched junction nucleotides: 6. This CDR3 is built from 15 residues. From germline, CDR1 is SGHVS and CDR2 FQNEAQ. CDR3 region: CASSPSGQMNTEAFF. The CDR3 nucleotides are TGTGCCAGCAGCCCCTCGGGACAGATGAACACTGAAGCTTTCTTT.